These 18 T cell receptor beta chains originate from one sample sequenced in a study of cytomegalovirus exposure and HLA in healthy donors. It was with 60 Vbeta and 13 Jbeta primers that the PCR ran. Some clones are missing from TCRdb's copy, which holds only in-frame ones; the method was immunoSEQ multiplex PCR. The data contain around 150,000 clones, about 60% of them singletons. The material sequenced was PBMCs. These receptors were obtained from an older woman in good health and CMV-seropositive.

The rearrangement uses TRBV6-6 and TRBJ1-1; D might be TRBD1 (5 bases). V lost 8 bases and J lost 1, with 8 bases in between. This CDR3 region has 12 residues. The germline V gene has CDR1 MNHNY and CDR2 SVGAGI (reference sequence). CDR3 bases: TGTGCCAGCTTGGGGGGGAACACTGAAGCTTTCTTT. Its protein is CASLGGNTEAFF.

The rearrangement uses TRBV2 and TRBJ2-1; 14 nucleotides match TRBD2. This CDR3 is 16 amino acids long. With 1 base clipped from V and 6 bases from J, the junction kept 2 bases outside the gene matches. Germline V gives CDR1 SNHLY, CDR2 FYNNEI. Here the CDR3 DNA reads TGTGCCAGCAGTGAAGGGGGACTAGCGGGAGTCAATGAGCAGTTCTTC. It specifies CASSEGGLAGVNEQFF.

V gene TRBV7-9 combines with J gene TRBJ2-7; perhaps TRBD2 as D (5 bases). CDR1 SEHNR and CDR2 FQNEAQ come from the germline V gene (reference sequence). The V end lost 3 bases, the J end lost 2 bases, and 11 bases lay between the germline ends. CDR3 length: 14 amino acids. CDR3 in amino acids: CASSFGLNAYEQYF. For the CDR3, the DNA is TGTGCCAGCAGCTTCGGACTGAACGCCTACGAGCAGTACTTC. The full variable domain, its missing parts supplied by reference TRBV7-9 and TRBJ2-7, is DTGVSQNPRHKITKRGQNVTFRCDPISEHNRLYWYRQTLGQGPEFLTYFQNEAQLEKSRLLSDRFSAERPKGSFSTLEIQRTEQGDSAMYLCASSFGLNAYEQYFGPGTRLTVT.

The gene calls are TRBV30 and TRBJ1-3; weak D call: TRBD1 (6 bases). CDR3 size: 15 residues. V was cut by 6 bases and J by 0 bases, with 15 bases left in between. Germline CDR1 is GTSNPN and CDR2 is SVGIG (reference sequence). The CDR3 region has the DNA TGTGCCTGTTCGTCAGGACAGAGCTCTGGAAACACCATATATTTT. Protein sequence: CACSSGQSSGNTIYF.

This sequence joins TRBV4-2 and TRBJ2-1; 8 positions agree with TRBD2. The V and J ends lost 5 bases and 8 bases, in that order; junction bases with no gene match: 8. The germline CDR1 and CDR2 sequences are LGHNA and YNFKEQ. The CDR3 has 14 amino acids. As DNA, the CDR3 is TGTGCCAGCAGCATCGGACTAGCCGGGGATGAGCAGTTCTTC. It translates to CASSIGLAGDEQFF.

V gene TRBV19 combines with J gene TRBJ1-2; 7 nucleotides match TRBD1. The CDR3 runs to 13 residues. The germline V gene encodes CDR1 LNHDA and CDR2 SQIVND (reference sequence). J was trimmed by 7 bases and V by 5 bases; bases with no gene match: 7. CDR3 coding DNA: TGTGCCAGTAGTCAAGGGGGCGCCTTTGGCTACACCTTC. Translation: CASSQGGAFGYTF.

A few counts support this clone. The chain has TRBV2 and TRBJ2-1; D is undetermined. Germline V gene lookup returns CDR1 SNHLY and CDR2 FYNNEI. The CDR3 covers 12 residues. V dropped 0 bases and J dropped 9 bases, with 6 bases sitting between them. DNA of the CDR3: TGTGCCAGCAGTGAAGCGCGTGTTGAGCAGTTCTTC. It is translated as CASSEARVEQFF.

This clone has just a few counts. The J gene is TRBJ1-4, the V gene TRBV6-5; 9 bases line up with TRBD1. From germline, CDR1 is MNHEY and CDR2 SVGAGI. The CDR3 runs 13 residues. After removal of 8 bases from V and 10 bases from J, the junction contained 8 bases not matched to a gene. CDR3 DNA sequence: TGTGCCAGCGCGACAGGGGGAATTGGAAAACTGTTTTTT. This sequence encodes CASATGGIGKLFF.

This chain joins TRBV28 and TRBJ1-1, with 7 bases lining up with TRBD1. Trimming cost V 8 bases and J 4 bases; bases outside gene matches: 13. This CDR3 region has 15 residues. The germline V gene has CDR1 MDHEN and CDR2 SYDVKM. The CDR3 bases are TGTGCCAGCGTCTTAGGGGGCCTAGAGAGCACTGAAGCTTTCTTT. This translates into CASVLGGLESTEAFF.

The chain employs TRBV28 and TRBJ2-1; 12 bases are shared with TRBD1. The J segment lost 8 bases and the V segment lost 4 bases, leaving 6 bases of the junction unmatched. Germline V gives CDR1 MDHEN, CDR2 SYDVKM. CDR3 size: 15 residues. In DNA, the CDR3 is TGTGCCAGCAGTTGGGGACAGGGGGCCGCGGATGAGCAGTTCTTC. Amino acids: CASSWGQGAADEQFF.

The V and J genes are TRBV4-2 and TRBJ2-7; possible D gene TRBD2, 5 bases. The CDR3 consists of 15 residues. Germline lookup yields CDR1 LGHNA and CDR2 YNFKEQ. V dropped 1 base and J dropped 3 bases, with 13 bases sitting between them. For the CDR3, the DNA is TGTGCCAGCAGCCAAGGTCCCGGGAAAGGCTACGAGCAGTACTTC. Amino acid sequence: CASSQGPGKGYEQYF.

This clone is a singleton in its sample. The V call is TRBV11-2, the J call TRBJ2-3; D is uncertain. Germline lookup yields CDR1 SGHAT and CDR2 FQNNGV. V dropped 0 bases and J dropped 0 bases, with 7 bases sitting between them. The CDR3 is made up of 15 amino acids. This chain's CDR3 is CASSLDPISTDTQYF. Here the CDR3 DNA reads TGTGCCAGCAGCTTAGATCCCATCAGCACAGATACGCAGTATTTT. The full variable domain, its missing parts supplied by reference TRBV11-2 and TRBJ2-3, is EAGVAQSPRYKIIEKRQSVAFWCNPISGHATLYWYQQILGQGPKLLIQFQNNGVVDDSQLPKDRFSAERLKGVDSTLKIQPAKLEDSAVYLCASSLDPISTDTQYFGPGTRLTVL.

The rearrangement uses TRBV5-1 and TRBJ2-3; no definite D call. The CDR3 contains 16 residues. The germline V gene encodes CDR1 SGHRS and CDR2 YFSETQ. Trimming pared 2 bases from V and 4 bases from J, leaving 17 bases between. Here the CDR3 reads CASSFSNSGFSDTQYF. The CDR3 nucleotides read TGCGCCAGCAGCTTTTCTAATTCGGGTTTTTCAGATACGCAGTATTTT.

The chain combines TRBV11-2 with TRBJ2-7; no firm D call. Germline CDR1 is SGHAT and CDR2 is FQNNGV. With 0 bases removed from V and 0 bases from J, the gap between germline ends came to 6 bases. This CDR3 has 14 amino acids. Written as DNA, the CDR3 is TGTGCCAGCAGCTTAGACAGTTTCTCCTACGAGCAGTACTTC. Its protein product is CASSLDSFSYEQYF.

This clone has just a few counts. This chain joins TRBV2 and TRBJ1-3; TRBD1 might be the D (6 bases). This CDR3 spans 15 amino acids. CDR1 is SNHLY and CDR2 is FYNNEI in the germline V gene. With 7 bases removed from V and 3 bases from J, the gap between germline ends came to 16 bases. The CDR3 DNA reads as TGTGCCAGCATGCGGAACGAGGGGGTTGGAAACACCATATATTTT. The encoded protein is CASMRNEGVGNTIYF.

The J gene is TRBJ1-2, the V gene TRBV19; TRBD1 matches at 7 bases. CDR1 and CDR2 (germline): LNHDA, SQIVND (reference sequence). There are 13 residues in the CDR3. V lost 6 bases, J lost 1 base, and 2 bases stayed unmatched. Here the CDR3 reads CASSRGDNYGYTF. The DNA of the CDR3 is TGTGCCAGTAGCAGGGGGGATAACTATGGCTACACCTTC.

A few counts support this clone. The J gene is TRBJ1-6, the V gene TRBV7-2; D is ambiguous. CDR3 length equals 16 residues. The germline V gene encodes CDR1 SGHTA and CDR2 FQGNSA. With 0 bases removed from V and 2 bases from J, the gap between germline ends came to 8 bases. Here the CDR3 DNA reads TGTGCCAGCAGCTTAGCGGCCGGGACCTATAATTCACCCCTCCACTTT. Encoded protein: CASSLAAGTYNSPLHF. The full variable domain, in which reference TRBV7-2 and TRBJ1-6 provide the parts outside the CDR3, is GAGVSQSPSNKVTEKGKDVELRCDPISGHTALYWYRQSLGQGLEFLIYFQGNSAPDKSGLPSDRFSAERTGGSVSTLTIQRTQQEDSAVYLCASSLAAGTYNSPLHFGNGTRLTVT.

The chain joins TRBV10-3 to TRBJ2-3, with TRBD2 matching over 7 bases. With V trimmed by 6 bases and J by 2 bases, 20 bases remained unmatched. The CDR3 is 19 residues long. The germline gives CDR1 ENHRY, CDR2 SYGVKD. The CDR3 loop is CAIRIGRGGTSANTDTQYF. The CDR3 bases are TGTGCCATCAGAATAGGCCGCGGGGGAACTAGCGCCAACACAGATACGCAGTATTTT.